The sequence of this TCR beta chain was determined in a study of control samples from healthy donors and cancer patients. Sequencing was performed with immunoSEQ multiplex PCR; in TCRdb, only in-frame clones are kept and a portion is missing. The table has approximately 230,000 clones, around 79% seen once. The germline V gene encodes CDR1 ENHRY and CDR2 SYGVKD. V shed 3 bases and J shed 7 bases, with 1 base lying between them. The CDR3 extends over 10 amino acids. The V and J genes are TRBV10-3 and TRBJ2-1; no clear D gene. Sequences were obtained from PBMCs. This receptor was identified in a woman aged 60-75 years with lung cancer. Here the CDR3 DNA reads TGTGCCATCAGTGATAATGAGCAGTTCTTC. It codes for CAISDNEQFF.